This T cell receptor beta chain derives from a study of blood T cells in healthy people across ages (dated by TCRdb to the mid-2010s). The study in broad terms: In model experiments, roughly one uniquely barcoded TCR beta cDNA molecule per two T cells was captured by template switching. For two donors (one aged 18 to 30 and one aged 80 or older), the study analyzed two additional independent replicas of 1 million unique cDNA reads from the same blood draw. The donors were divided into four age groups: young (average around 16 years), middle-aged (roughly 42), aged (about 60) and long-lived (82). The study measured age-related changes in TCR beta repertoire diversity using deep sequencing normalized with unique cDNA molecular identifiers. To avoid experimental bias, donors of different ages were spread randomly across the sequencing lanes. The full study reports these points: Compared with the aged group, more naive CD4+ T cells, fewer expanded clones and increased TCR diversity were shown by the long-lived group, suggesting age selection. Observed TCR beta diversity per million T cells fell roughly linearly with age, and a significant reduction was already apparent by age about 43. The CMV infection status of donors was not known, potentially confounding age-related changes in expanded clonotypes. Since profiling was done on bulk unsorted PBMCs, naive and antigen-experienced compartments could not be conclusively compared. Estimates of total diversity based on one million sequenced T cells were considered lower bounds and underestimates. There was a strong correlation between observed TCR beta diversity and the percentage of naive T cells measured by flow cytometry.

The CDR3 numbers 17 residues from cysteine through phenylalanine. This entry keeps only the CDR3 DNA: 51 bases, framed from base 1. Concerning this clonotype: Its cognate antigen has yet to be identified. Base qualities are not at hand, and no much larger clone is one base apart.

Libraries were prepared through 5' RACE. Sequencing took place on an Illumina HiSeq 2500. A second about 7 to 12 cycle PCR used a sample-barcoded 5' primer and a J-beta primer mix. Each TCR beta cDNA molecule received a unique molecular identifier from a template-switch 5' adaptor carrying 12 random nucleotides. Each sample yielded at least 2.5 million CDR3-containing paired-end reads. First-strand cDNA synthesis was performed from all RNA using the Mint cDNA synthesis kit, with priming by a TRBC-specific oligonucleotide. After uracil-DNA glycosylase treatment, a first 18-cycle PCR used universal primers M1SS and BC2_uni_R on all cDNA. For the original study's pipeline: Each sample was normalized by randomly selecting 1 million high-quality reads, each carrying a distinct molecular identifier. Reads sharing molecular identifiers were discarded rather than binned into consensus sequences. MiTCR, set to a Q25 quality threshold and the strictest error-elimination algorithm, was used for CDR3 identification, clonotype clustering and error correction. A nonparametric unseen species model with Euler transformation was used to estimate a lower bound on total TCR beta diversity. TCRdb reprocessed the public reads (quality trimming at Q25 with fastp, clone calling with MiXCR) and kept in-frame beta chains. Rows merge per CDR3 protein into single entries with the most common DNA and genes. Clone size and V and J calls follow TCRdb, not the original study. This sample has 1.5 million to 2 million distinct CDR3 sequences in its table, and just under 50% of those were observed once. Over 2% of the sample lies in the top ten.

The donors were around 39 Caucasian individuals from Russia, aged 6 to 90 years, who were systemically healthy. Ten milliliters of peripheral blood were drawn from each donor into EDTA-treated Vacutainer tubes. Ficoll-Paque density-gradient centrifugation was used to isolate PBMCs, with at least 6.5 million per sample. Total RNA, at least 5.5 micrograms per sample, was extracted from PBMCs with Trizol reagent. The percentages of naive CD45RAhigh/CD27high T cells were determined by flow cytometry on a PBMC aliquot from every donor. The receptor comes from a middle-aged woman in good health. The sequenced sample was blood. Recombination connected TRBV21-1 to TRBJ2-1; whether TRBD1, the table's D call, matches the DNA was not checked. The J call may be in error: the DNA end matches TRBJ2-7 better. TRBV21-1 is flagged as a pseudogene. The CDR3 amino acid sequence is: CASSTEGRGSSYNEQYF. The sequence in DNA is TGTGCCAGCAGCACAGAGGGACGGGGAAGCTCCTACAATGAGCAGTACTTC.